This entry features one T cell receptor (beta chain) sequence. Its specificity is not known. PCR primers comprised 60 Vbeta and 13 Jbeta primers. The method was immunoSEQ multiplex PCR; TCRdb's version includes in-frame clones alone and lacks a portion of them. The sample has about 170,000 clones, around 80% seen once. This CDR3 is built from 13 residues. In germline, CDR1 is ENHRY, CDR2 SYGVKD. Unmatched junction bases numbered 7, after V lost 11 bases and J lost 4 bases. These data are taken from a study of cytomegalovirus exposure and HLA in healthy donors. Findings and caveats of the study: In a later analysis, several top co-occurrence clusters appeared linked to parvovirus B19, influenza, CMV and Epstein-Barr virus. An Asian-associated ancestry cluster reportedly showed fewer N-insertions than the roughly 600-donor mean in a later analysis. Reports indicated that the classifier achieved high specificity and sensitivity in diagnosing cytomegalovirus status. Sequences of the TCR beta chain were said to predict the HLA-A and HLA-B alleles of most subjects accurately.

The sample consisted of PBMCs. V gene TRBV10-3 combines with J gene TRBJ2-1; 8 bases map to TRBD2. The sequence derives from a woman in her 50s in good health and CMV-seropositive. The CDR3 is CAAQRGPYNEQFF. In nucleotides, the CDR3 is TGTGCCGCTCAGCGGGGGCCTTACAATGAGCAGTTCTTC.